The 2 T cell receptor beta chains presented below share a single source sample, sequenced in a study of T-cell reconstitution after alpha-beta-depleted transplantation in children. It was with unique molecular identifiers that the TCRbeta library was prepared. MiXCR, applied by TCRdb to the PCR reads, yields one record per CDR3 protein. The repertoire has roughly 66,000 distinct CDR3 sequences, around 4.7% of them found once; the top ten carry approximately 20%. The material was PBMCs, mostly from graft donor cells, obtained 180 days after TCRalphabeta/CD19-depleted stem cell transplant. The receptor source for this set is a boy under two years old who had a stem cell transplant for acute myeloid leukemia, so the T cells may come from the graft donor.

This clonotype was seen at least ten times. V and J are TRBV7-9 and TRBJ2-3, with D possibly being TRBD1 or TRBD2 (5 bases each). The germline V gene encodes CDR1 SEHNR and CDR2 FQNEAQ (reference sequence). The CDR3 runs to 11 residues. Trimming removed 5 bases at V and 5 bases at J, with 5 bases between. The CDR3 DNA sequence: TGTGCCAGCAGCGGGGGAGATACGCAGTATTTT. Translated: CASSGGDTQYF. The full variable domain, its missing parts supplied by reference TRBV7-9 and TRBJ2-3, is DTGVSQNPRHKITKRGQNVTFRCDPISEHNRLYWYRQTLGQGPEFLTYFQNEAQLEKSRLLSDRFSAERPKGSFSTLEIQRTEQGDSAMYLCASSGGDTQYFGPGTRLTVL.

This clonotype was seen at least ten times. The chain uses TRBV30 and TRBJ2-7; D unresolved. CDR1 is GTSNPN and CDR2 is SVGIG in the germline V gene (reference sequence). Trimming removed 6 bases from V and 6 bases from J, with 18 bases in between. The CDR3 has 13 residues. CDR3 DNA sequence: TGTGCCTGCATCCCCCCGGGCCGTCGCGAGCAGTACTTC. It codes for CACIPPGRREQYF. Based on the CDR3 plus reference TRBV30 and TRBJ2-7, the full variable domain is SQTIHQWPATLVQPVGSPLSLECTVEGTSNPNLYWYRQAAGRGLQLLFYSVGIGQISSEVPQNLSASRPQDRQFILSSKKLLLSDSGFYLCACIPPGRREQYFGPGTRLTVT.